Listed here is a single TCR beta chain. The CDR3 contains 15 residues. Between the trimmed V and J ends, which lost 1 base and 6 bases, there was a span of 16 bases. Germline V gene lookup returns CDR1 SGHAT and CDR2 FQNNGV. Replicate PCRs for unsorted PBMC used around 270 ng DNA (roughly 29,000 T cell genomes). Using immunoSEQ multiplex PCR, the repertoire was profiled, and TCRdb retains in-frame clones only, with some absent. This sample has approximately 470,000 clones, with 78% found just once. The sample originates from a study of shared clonotypes between healthy human individuals. The clonotype was recovered from a woman between 40 and 55 years old in good health. Some clones in this sample may be carry-over from other donors' samples. This sequence joins TRBV11-2 and TRBJ2-7, with a weak D call TRBD2 (7 bases). The sample taken for sequencing was PBMCs. CDR3 bases: TGTGCCAGCAGCTTAGGGGGGGGCTGGCAAACCGAGCAGTACTTC. Protein product: CASSLGGGWQTEQYF.